This T cell receptor beta chain was sequenced for a study of blood T cell repertoires in COVID-19. Study details: COVID-19 samples from acute and convalescent phases originated in the United States, Italy and Spain.

The germline V gene encodes CDR1 LGHDT and CDR2 YNNKEL (reference sequence). The CDR3 is made up of 17 amino acids. V lost 0 bases and J lost 5; bases outside the gene matches: 9. Sequencing was performed with immunoSEQ multiplex PCR; in TCRdb, only in-frame clones are kept and a portion is missing. The sample shows under 250,000 clones, about 79% of them seen only once. This chain links TRBV3-1 (or the pseudogene TRBV3-2) with TRBJ2-5; TRBD1 aligns across 10 bases. Sequencing used PBMCs or T cells enriched from blood (not recorded which). The receptor comes from a woman between 40 and 50 years old with acute COVID-19. The CDR3 coding sequence is TGTGCCAGCAGCCAAGATCGGGGGACAGGGGCGGGGGAGACCCAGTACTTC. It is translated as CASSQDRGTGAGETQYF.